These T cell receptor beta chains were read from a single sample in a study of shared clonotypes between healthy human individuals. Data came from immunoSEQ multiplex PCR; TCRdb stores just in-frame clones and leaves some out. The table records more than 2 million clones, roughly 94% of them present only once. The source material was naive CD4+ T cells sorted from blood. The source of these receptors is a man between 18 and 29 years old in good health. Each CDR3 is given with its conserved first and last residue. A D gene is named only where the DNA matches it firmly. A row's size may be missing; if present it is once, few, many or a size class.

>-|TRBD2|TRBJ2-7|TRBV5-1
TGCGCCAGCAGCTTTCCCGGTCTAGCGGGTTCCGAGCAGTACTTC
CASSFPGLAGSEQYF
>-|TRBD1|TRBJ1-6|TRBV5-1
TGCGCCAGCAGCTTGGGCTCCGGGACAGGAGGGAGCTCCTATAATTCACCCCTCCACTTT
CASSLGSGTGGSSYNSPLHF
>-|-|TRBJ2-7|TRBV19
TGTGCCAGTAGCCGCCCGGGACGGGCCGTCTACGAGCAGTACTTC
CASSRPGRAVYEQYF
>once|-|TRBJ2-2|TRBV6-6
TGTGCCAGCAGTTACGAGAGGCCGAAGCTCACCGGGGAGCTGTTTTTT
CASSYERPKLTGELFF
>-|TRBD1|TRBJ2-2|TRBV18
TGTGCCAGCTCACCCCGACAGGGGTCCACCGGGGAGCTGTTTTTT
CASSPRQGSTGELFF
>-|-|TRBJ2-1|TRBV9
TGTGCCAGCAGCGTAGATCTTACACCCGAGCAGTTCTTC
CASSVDLTPEQFF
>-|-|TRBJ2-2|TRBV23-1
TGCGCCAGCAGTCAAGAGTTGAACACCGGGGAGCTGTTTTTT
CASSQELNTGELFF
>-|-|TRBJ2-7|TRBV19
TGTGCCAGTAGTACCATCGACCGGGGCGAGCAGTACTTC
CASSTIDRGEQYF
>-|TRBD2|TRBJ2-3|TRBV29-1
TGCAGCGTTGAACGGGGACTAGCGCGGGTTACGCAGTATTTT
CSVERGLARVTQYF
>-|TRBD2|TRBJ2-1|TRBV7-6
TGTGCCAGCAGCCCGCCCGGACTAGCGGGAGGGAATGAGCAGTTCTTC
CASSPPGLAGGNEQFF
>-|-|TRBJ1-2|TRBV25-1
TGTGCCAGCAGTGATCCAGGAAACTATGGCTACACCTTC
CASSDPGNYGYTF
>-|-|TRBJ2-7|TRBV13
TGTGCCAGCAGCTTAGCCCGTATCGGTCTCGGTGAGCAGTACTTC
CASSLARIGLGEQYF
>-|-|TRBJ2-7|TRBV28
TGTGCCAGCAGTTTAAGGGTAGGGGAGCAGTACTTC
CASSLRVGEQYF
>-|-|TRBJ2-1|TRBV10-2
TGCGCCAGCAGGGAACTAGGCCATGAGCAGTTCTTC
CASRELGHEQFF
>-|TRBD2|TRBJ2-1|TRBV7-6
TGTGCCAGCACCTTGGGAGCGGGAGGTAATGAGCAGTTCTTC
CASTLGAGGNEQFF
>few|TRBD2|TRBJ2-7|TRBV7-2
TGTGCCAGCAGCTCAGGACTAGCGGGAGACGAGCAGTACTTC
CASSSGLAGDEQYF
>-|TRBD2|TRBJ2-1|TRBV7-2
TGTGCCAGCAGCTCCATGGGACTAGCGGGAGTATACAATGAGCAGTTCTTC
CASSSMGLAGVYNEQFF
>-|-|TRBJ1-1|TRBV5-6
TGTGCCAGCAGCTTGGTTGGGGCCGCTGAAGCTTTCTTT
CASSLVGAAEAFF
>-|-|TRBJ1-2|TRBV5-6
TGTGCCAGCAGCTTAACAGCTCCTAACTATGGCTACACCTTC
CASSLTAPNYGYTF
>-|-|TRBJ2-1|TRBV9
TGTGCCAGCAGCGTAGAGCGGACTGATGGTGGCGATGAGCAGTTCTTC
CASSVERTDGGDEQFF
>-|TRBD1|TRBJ2-7|TRBV19
TGTGCCACCCGGGACAGGGAGACTCGGGGCGAGCAGTACTTC
CATRDRETRGEQYF
>-|-|TRBJ2-1|TRBV5-6
TGTGCCAGCAGCCGTGGACCAGGGGTTGAGTTCTTC
CASSRGPGVEFF
>-|TRBD1|TRBJ2-3|TRBV7-2
TGTGCCAGCAGCTTACAGACAGGGCCTACAGATACGCAGTATTTT
CASSLQTGPTDTQYF
>-|-|TRBJ2-7|TRBV15
TGTGCCACCAGCAGAGATCTCGACAGAAAAACCTACGAGCAGTACTTC
CATSRDLDRKTYEQYF
>once|-|TRBJ1-1|TRBV7-3
TGTGCCAGCAGCATAGGACATCCGAACACTGAAGCTTTCTTT
CASSIGHPNTEAFF
>-|TRBD1|TRBJ1-4|TRBV5-1
TGCGCCAGCAGCAGGACAGGGGGTGGAAATGAAAAACTGTTTTTT
CASSRTGGGNEKLFF
>-|-|TRBJ1-1|TRBV10-3
TGTGCCACCGCCGGGACGGGACTTAACACTGAAGCTTTCTTT
CATAGTGLNTEAFF
>-|-|TRBJ1-1|TRBV10-3
TGTGCCATCAGTGTTGAGACTGAAGCTTTCTTT
CAISVETEAFF
>-|TRBD2|TRBJ2-1|TRBV18
TGTGCCAGCTCATTTCGGACTAGCGGGGGTGCCCCCTACAATGAGCAGTTCTTC
CASSFRTSGGAPYNEQFF
>-|-|TRBJ1-5|TRBV19
TGTGCCAGTAGTATGGAAGGAGCCGAACAGCCCCAGCATTTT
CASSMEGAEQPQHF
>-|TRBD1|TRBJ2-7|TRBV28
TGTGCCAGCAGTCGAACCGACAGGGGGCCATACGAGCAGTACTTC
CASSRTDRGPYEQYF
>-|-|TRBJ2-7|TRBV9
TGTGCCAGCAGCGTAGGTGGCAGCTACGAGCAGTACTTC
CASSVGGSYEQYF
>-|-|TRBJ1-2|TRBV19
TGTGCCAGTAGTAACGGGGACATGGATGGCTACACCTTC
CASSNGDMDGYTF
>-|TRBD2|TRBJ2-3|TRBV4-1
TGCGCCAGCAGCCAAGGGATTAGCGGGATCACAGATACGCAGTATTTT
CASSQGISGITDTQYF
>-|TRBD1|TRBJ2-3|TRBV10-3
TGTGCCATCAGTCAATTAATGGGACAGGGCAGGGATGGTACGCAGTATTTT
CAISQLMGQGRDGTQYF
>once|TRBD2|TRBJ2-1|TRBV10-3
TGTGCCATCACAGCGGGAGAGGGTAAGGAGCAGTTCTTC
CAITAGEGKEQFF
>-|-|TRBJ2-7|TRBV7-2
TGTGCCAGCAGCGCCGACAGTATCGTCTCCTACGAGCAGTACTTC
CASSADSIVSYEQYF
>once|TRBD1|TRBJ1-1|TRBV7-2
TGTGCCAGCAGCCCCCTTTTACGGACAGGGGGATTGAACACTGAAGCTTTCTTT
CASSPLLRTGGLNTEAFF
>-|-|TRBJ2-2|TRBV27
TGTGCCAGCTCGCGGGGCAAGAACACCGGGGAGCTGTTTTTT
CASSRGKNTGELFF
>-|TRBD1|TRBJ1-3|TRBV5-1
TGCGCCAGCAGCGTAACAGGGGACTCTGGAAACACCATATATTTT
CASSVTGDSGNTIYF
>-|-|TRBJ1-2|TRBV6-1
TGTGCCAGCAGTGAAGCATTGGGATCTAACTATGGCTACACCTTC
CASSEALGSNYGYTF